This passage covers 21 T cell receptor beta chains from one sample sequenced in a study of blood T cell repertoires in COVID-19. Only in-frame clones appear in the TCRdb table, and some are missing; sequencing was by immunoSEQ multiplex PCR. The sample records 170,000 or so clones, just under 90% being singletons. The sequencing sample was made of peripheral blood. These receptors came from a woman between 18 and 29 years old who had recovered from COVID-19.

This clone came up a few times. The chain joins TRBV10-3 to TRBJ1-2; D may be TRBD1 (5 bases). CDR1 and CDR2 from the germline V gene are ENHRY and SYGVKD. Trimming took 2 bases from V and 0 from J, leaving 10 bases between them. This CDR3 has 15 residues. This CDR3 reads CAISERGSTNYGYTF. Written as DNA, the CDR3 is TGTGCCATCAGTGAGAGGGGATCAACTAACTATGGCTACACCTTC.

The V call is TRBV11-2, the J call TRBJ1-3; 7 bases are shared with TRBD1. Germline V gene data show CDR1 as SGHAT and CDR2 as FQNNGV. This CDR3 has 18 amino acids. The J segment lost 0 bases and the V segment lost 0 bases, leaving 8 bases of the junction unmatched. The CDR3 here is CASSLDRGGQLSGNTIYF. The DNA for the CDR3 is TGTGCCAGCAGCTTAGACAGAGGGGGACAGCTCTCTGGAAACACCATATATTTT.

This chain connects TRBV10-3 to TRBJ2-1; 7 bases align to TRBD1. Trimming removed 3 bases from V and 4 bases from J; junction bases left unmatched: 3. Germline V gives CDR1 ENHRY, CDR2 SYGVKD. The CDR3 length is 14 residues. The CDR3 sequence is CAISDPGQYNEQFF. CDR3 in DNA: TGTGCCATCAGTGACCCGGGACAGTACAATGAGCAGTTCTTC.

This chain links TRBV7-9 with TRBJ1-6; 7 bases line up with TRBD1. This CDR3 region has 14 residues. After removal of 0 bases from V and 8 bases from J, the junction contained 1 base not matched to a gene. Per germline, CDR1 SEHNR and CDR2 FQNEAQ (reference sequence). CDR3 sequence: CASSLARGDSPLHF. The CDR3 coding sequence is TGTGCCAGCAGCTTAGCCAGGGGGGATTCACCCCTCCACTTT.

This clone was seen a handful of times. The chain joins TRBV19 to TRBJ1-5; maybe TRBD1 (6 bases). CDR3 length equals 13 residues. Germline CDR1 reads LNHDA; CDR2 reads SQIVND (reference sequence). The V end lost 7 bases, the J end lost 7 bases, and 14 bases lay between the germline ends. CDR3 amino acids: CASKAQGSQPQHF. In DNA form, the CDR3 reads TGTGCCAGTAAGGCACAGGGCTCACAGCCCCAGCATTTT.

CDR3 amino acids: CAIEGNGTDVTYEQYV. Here the CDR3 DNA reads TGTGCCATCGAGGGGAACGGGACTGATGTTACCTACGAGCAGTACGTC. The chain couples TRBV10-3 to TRBJ2-7, with D perhaps TRBD2 (6 bases). CDR1 is ENHRY, CDR2 SYGVKD, per germline. The CDR3 spans 16 residues. V was cut by 8 bases and J by 2 bases, with 22 bases left in between.

The V gene is TRBV10-3, the J gene TRBJ1-2; 7 bases align to TRBD1. CDR1 ENHRY and CDR2 SYGVKD come from the germline V gene. The V and J ends lost 5 bases and 6 bases, in that order; junction bases with no gene match: 6. The CDR3 runs 13 residues. This CDR3 reads CAISPGTADGYTF. In DNA, the CDR3 is TGTGCCATCAGTCCCGGGACAGCTGATGGCTACACCTTC.

A word on this clone: This sample includes further DNA sequences coding for the same CDR3. This chain uses TRBV19 with TRBJ2-2; 9 bases match TRBD1. This CDR3 is built from 15 residues. Losses at the gene ends were 4 bases for V and 2 bases for J; bases not matched to a gene: 2. Germline CDR1 LNHDA, CDR2 SQIVND (reference sequence). The CDR3 reads CASSTGQGNTGELFF. The CDR3 region has the DNA TGTGCCAGTAGTACGGGACAGGGAAACACCGGGGAGCTGTTTTTT.

The V call is TRBV30, the J call TRBJ1-2; tentatively, D is TRBD1 (5 bases). V was trimmed by 0 bases and J by 11 bases, leaving 13 bases between them. CDR3 length: 12 residues. Germline V gives CDR1 GTSNPN, CDR2 SVGIG (reference sequence). The CDR3 protein is CAWSVPGGGYTF. In DNA form, the CDR3 reads TGTGCCTGGAGTGTACCGGGGGGGGGATACACCTTC.

The V call is TRBV25-1, the J call TRBJ2-7; no firm D call. CDR1 and CDR2 (germline): MGHDK, SYGVNS. V lost 7 bases to trimming and J lost 2 bases, with 15 bases between them. The CDR3 contains 14 residues. The CDR3, as DNA: TGTGCCAGCACCGCCCCTAGGATTACCTACGAGCAGTACGTC. Its protein product is CASTAPRITYEQYV.

The V gene is TRBV9, the J gene TRBJ2-1; the match to TRBD2 covers 8 bases. Trimming at V came to 4 bases and at J to 3 bases, leaving 9 bases not matched to a gene. This CDR3 has 16 residues. Germline CDR1 SGDLS, CDR2 YYNGEE. The CDR3 loop is CASSPRAGGLYNEQFF. Written as DNA, the CDR3 is TGTGCCAGCAGCCCAAGGGCGGGAGGACTCTACAATGAGCAGTTCTTC.

The J gene is TRBJ2-5, the V gene TRBV3-1 (or the pseudogene TRBV3-2); maybe TRBD2 (5 bases). CDR3 length equals 13 residues. V lost 4 bases to trimming and J lost 1 base, with 7 bases between them. CDR1 is LGHDT and CDR2 is YNNKEL in the germline V gene (reference sequence). The CDR3 reads CASSRRGQETQYF. For the CDR3, the DNA is TGTGCCAGCAGCCGCCGGGGCCAAGAGACCCAGTACTTC.

The genes are TRBV5-6 and TRBJ1-5; D is undetermined. This CDR3 region has 14 residues. From germline, CDR1 is SGHDT and CDR2 YYEEEE. Trimming stripped 2 bases from V and 0 bases from J, with 6 bases between. CDR3 DNA: TGTGCCAGCAGCTTCGGGGTTAGCAATCAGCCCCAGCATTTT. It codes for CASSFGVSNQPQHF.

To note about this clone: At the DNA level, this CDR3 is encoded by other sequences in the same sample as well. The rearrangement joins TRBV29-1 to TRBJ2-3; 8 nucleotides agree with TRBD2. CDR3 length equals 15 residues. The V gene end was trimmed by 0 bases and the J gene end by 3 bases; junction bases not matched to a gene: 5. The germline gives CDR1 SQVTM, CDR2 ANQGSEA. CDR3 region: CSVEDPGGRTDTQYF. The CDR3 coding sequence is TGCAGCGTTGAAGATCCGGGCGGGAGGACAGATACGCAGTATTTT.

The gene calls are TRBV6-2 or TRBV6-3 and TRBJ2-3; 7 bases map to TRBD2. Trimming removed 1 base from V and 4 bases from J; junction bases left unmatched: 2. The CDR3 totals 14 residues. Germline assignment: CDR1 MNHEY and CDR2 SVGEGT. The CDR3 DNA reads as TGTGCCAGCAGTTACTGGGAGGGATCAGATACGCAGTATTTT. As protein: CASSYWEGSDTQYF.

This clone was detected once. This sequence joins TRBV6-5 and TRBJ1-1, with D perhaps matching TRBD1 (5 bases). V lost 5 bases and J lost 4, with 14 bases in between. Germline CDR1 and CDR2: MNHEY and SVGAGI. This CDR3 contains 14 residues. CDR3 DNA sequence: TGTGCCAGCAGTCCACGCAGGGTGCCCACTGAAGCTTTCTTT. It codes for CASSPRRVPTEAFF.

This clone was observed once. The J gene is TRBJ2-5, the V gene TRBV5-1; 7 positions match TRBD2. CDR1 is SGHRS and CDR2 is YFSETQ in the germline V gene. The CDR3 is made up of 15 amino acids. V gave up 4 bases and J gave up 4 bases; unmatched junction bases: 10. CDR3 region: CASSLGGLKGETQYF. The DNA of the CDR3 is TGCGCCAGCAGCCTGGGGGGACTAAAGGGAGAGACCCAGTACTTC.

The CDR3 loop reads CASSEGILGGPEAFF. The CDR3 DNA sequence: TGTGCCAGCAGTGAGGGCATTCTGGGGGGGCCTGAAGCTTTCTTT. The V call is TRBV6-1, the J call TRBJ1-1; weak D call: TRBD1 (6 bases). Deletions cut 3 bases from V and 6 bases from J, with 17 bases between. The germline V gene has CDR1 MNHNS and CDR2 SASEGT. The CDR3 covers 15 residues.

V is TRBV7-2 and J is TRBJ1-1; no clear D gene. The germline V gene has CDR1 SGHTA and CDR2 FQGNSA. The CDR3 spans 16 residues. The V and J ends lost 0 bases and 1 base respectively, with 12 bases between them. CDR3 loop: CASSLAGGLTNTEAFF. In DNA, the CDR3 is TGTGCCAGCAGCTTAGCGGGAGGACTCACGAACACTGAAGCTTTCTTT. The whole variable domain, remainder taken from reference TRBV7-2 and TRBJ1-1, is GAGVSQSPSNKVTEKGKDVELRCDPISGHTALYWYRQSLGQGLEFLIYFQGNSAPDKSGLPSDRFSAERTGGSVSTLTIQRTQQEDSAVYLCASSLAGGLTNTEAFFGQGTRLTVV.

The V call is TRBV2, the J call TRBJ2-3; 8 bases are shared with TRBD2. V gave up 8 bases and J gave up 2 bases; unmatched junction bases: 12. Germline CDR1 reads SNHLY; CDR2 reads FYNNEI. The CDR3 consists of 16 residues. CDR3 in amino acids: CASPPRGGESTDTQYF. The CDR3 DNA reads TGTGCCAGCCCCCCACGGGGGGGAGAATCCACAGATACGCAGTATTTT.

The chain employs TRBV7-9 and TRBJ2-2, with TRBD2 identical over 11 bases. The CDR3 loop spans 16 amino acids. CDR1 is SEHNR and CDR2 is FQNEAQ in the germline V gene (reference sequence). Trimming cost V 4 bases and J 4 bases; bases outside gene matches: 5. The CDR3 sequence is CASSSTLAGGTGELFF. The CDR3 nucleotides are TGTGCCAGCAGCTCTACCCTAGCGGGGGGCACCGGGGAGCTGTTTTTT.